This TCR beta chain emerged from a study of cytomegalovirus exposure and HLA in healthy donors. The PCR contained 60 Vbeta and 13 Jbeta primers. Generated by immunoSEQ multiplex PCR, the TCRdb table keeps only in-frame clones and is missing some. The sample includes approximately 130,000 clones, 80% to 90% seen only once; the top ten take approximately 1.8%. Concerning this clone itself: Antigen unknown.

Donors consisted of healthy bone marrow donors. Findings of the study overall: Altogether, 164 TCR beta chains were recorded as cytomegalovirus-associated. In a later analysis, a missense DCLRE1C variant was linked to TCR beta V- and J-gene trimming.

Sample: PBMCs. The receptor's source is a man in his forties or fifties in good health and CMV-seronegative.

CDR3: CASSLYFARSAGYEQFF. CDR3 DNA: TGTGCCAGCAGTTTATATTTCGCCAGGTCGGCGGGCTATGAGCAGTTCTTC. The chain is built from TRBV27 and TRBJ2-1; D may be TRBD2 (5 bases). CDR3 size: 17 residues. Germline CDR1 reads MNHEY; CDR2 reads SMNVEV (reference sequence). Deletions cut 1 base from V and 8 bases from J, with 21 bases between.